Listed here are 9 T cell receptor beta chains from one sample, sequenced in a study of blood T cell repertoires in COVID-19. TCRdb's table, derived via immunoSEQ multiplex PCR, lists solely in-frame clones and lacks some. Altogether 40,000 to 60,000 clones are present, more than 85% being singletons, with the ten largest covering about 1%. Specimen: peripheral blood. These receptors all stem from a man aged 55 to 70 with COVID-19, enrolled during active disease.

The chain links TRBV6-5 to TRBJ2-3, with a weak D call TRBD1 (5 bases). CDR3 length: 15 residues. CDR1 is MNHEY, CDR2 SVGAGI, per germline. Trimming shortened V by 4 bases and J by 0 bases, and 11 bases separated the two germline ends. In DNA, the CDR3 is TGTGCCAGCAGTTCAGGGTTTGCGAGCACAGATACGCAGTATTTT. Protein: CASSSGFASTDTQYF.

V and J are TRBV7-3 and TRBJ1-1; 9 nucleotides line up with TRBD1. This CDR3 is built from 14 residues. Trimming removed 5 bases from V and 7 bases from J; junction bases left unmatched: 8. Per germline, CDR1 SGHTA and CDR2 FQGTGA. The CDR3 region is CASSATGGVGEAFF. Written as DNA, the CDR3 is TGTGCCAGCAGCGCCACAGGGGGCGTTGGTGAAGCTTTCTTT.

This chain links TRBV24-1 with TRBJ1-3; 9 bases agree with TRBD1. V lost 4 bases to trimming and J lost 1 base; unmatched junction nucleotides: 4. The germline gives CDR1 KGHDR, CDR2 SFDVKD. The CDR3 length is 16 residues. The CDR3 sequence is CATSEAGQGSGNTIYF. Written as DNA, the CDR3 is TGTGCCACCAGTGAGGCTGGACAGGGGTCTGGAAACACCATATATTTT.

CDR3 protein: CASSLAKVTIGTDTQYF. The DNA for the CDR3 is TGCGCCAGCAGCTTGGCCAAGGTGACAATTGGCACAGATACGCAGTATTTT. The rearrangement links TRBV5-1 to TRBJ2-3, with D unresolved. Germline lookup yields CDR1 SGHRS and CDR2 YFSETQ. Trimming pared 0 bases from V and 1 base from J, leaving 15 bases between. The CDR3 covers 17 residues.

The chain employs TRBV10-3 and TRBJ1-1; D unclear. Germline CDR1 and CDR2: ENHRY and SYGVKD. This CDR3 has 17 amino acids. V was pared by 0 bases and J by 0 bases, with 14 bases between. CDR3 amino acids: CAISESLGELMNTEAFF. CDR3 in DNA: TGTGCCATCAGTGAGTCGCTCGGGGAACTCATGAACACTGAAGCTTTCTTT.

V is TRBV7-3 and J is TRBJ2-3; tentatively, D is TRBD2 (6 bases). This CDR3 comprises 15 residues. CDR1 is SGHTA and CDR2 is FQGTGA in the germline V gene. V was pared by 0 bases and J by 0 bases, with 7 bases between. CDR3 sequence (DNA): TGTGCCAGCAGCTTAACGGGGACTAGCACAGATACGCAGTATTTT. Protein sequence: CASSLTGTSTDTQYF.

The V gene is TRBV2, the J gene TRBJ1-1; D remains ambiguous. This CDR3 is 15 amino acids long. The V end lost 6 bases, the J end lost 1 base, and 15 bases lay between the germline ends. Per the germline V gene, CDR1 is SNHLY and CDR2 is FYNNEI. The CDR3 nucleotides read TGTGCCAGCAGGCTAGTAGGGAGGAGGAACACTGAAGCTTTCTTT. This codes for CASRLVGRRNTEAFF.

The rearrangement links TRBV19 to TRBJ2-3; D perhaps matches TRBD1 (5 bases). From germline, CDR1 is LNHDA and CDR2 SQIVND (reference sequence). The CDR3 contains 15 residues. V was clipped by 1 base and J by 6 bases, with 14 bases between them. The CDR3 coding sequence is TGTGCCAGTAGTATAGTGGGGCGGAGCCGGGATACGCAGTATTTT. It translates to CASSIVGRSRDTQYF.

The CDR3 sequence is CASSQGLGPNTGELFF. The CDR3 DNA follows: TGCGCCAGCAGCCAAGGCCTCGGTCCGAACACCGGGGAGCTGTTTTTT. The chain combines TRBV4-1 with TRBJ2-2, with unresolved D. V lost 1 base and J lost 0, with 9 bases in between. The germline V gene has CDR1 MGHRA and CDR2 YSYEKL. This CDR3 comprises 16 residues.